Included here is one T cell receptor beta chain sequence, with context. The antigen remains unidentified. The data were taken from a study of T cell responses to AZD1222 COVID-19 vaccine. About the research overall: Pooled in the analysis were second doses at about 4 or about 12 weeks.

Sequenced by immunoSEQ multiplex PCR; TCRdb stores in-frame clones only, minus some. The sample includes about 140,000 clones, about 89% of them seen just once. Study conclusions and caveats: Two doses of AZD1222 preceded a rise in Spike-specific TCR breadth and depth. Distributed over spike, vaccine-associated CD4 TCRs predominated at 160-218 and 743-854. Nearly half of unique spike-specific TCRs reportedly avoided B.1.351 and B.1.1.7 mutated regions.

The CDR3 length is 13 residues. The V end was cut by 7 bases, the J end by 3 bases, with 13 bases between. This sequence was found in an adult in good health. The sequencing used peripheral blood, collected on day 0 of AZD1222 vaccination. This chain joins TRBV12-3 or TRBV12-4 and TRBJ2-7; the D is unclear. The CDR3 nucleotides read TGTGCCAGCACCCGGACCCTCGGCTACGAGCAGTACTTC. Its protein is CASTRTLGYEQYF.